Each of the 20 T cell receptor beta chains below was sequenced from the same sample in a study of graft-versus-host responses after intestinal transplantation. Assay used: immunoSEQ multiplex PCR; TCRdb lists only in-frame clones, some missing. The data show fewer than 90,000 clones, approximately 94% seen once. No antigen has been assigned to these receptors. Here the sequenced sample was unstimulated CD4+ T cells sorted from spleen or lymph node cells, taken before transplant. These receptors were obtained from a human donor who was the organ donor for an intestinal transplant.

This chain links TRBV19 with TRBJ2-7; TRBD2 agrees at 7 bases. This CDR3 has 16 residues. Germline V gene lookup returns CDR1 LNHDA and CDR2 SQIVND (reference sequence). V lost 0 bases to trimming and J lost 4 bases; unmatched junction nucleotides: 9. The CDR3 DNA reads as TGTGCCAGTAGTATAGATCGGCTGGGAGGGTCGTACGAGCAGTACTTC. Protein sequence: CASSIDRLGGSYEQYF. Full variable domain (outside the CDR3, taken from reference TRBV19 and TRBJ2-7): DGGITQSPKYLFRKEGQNVTLSCEQNLNHDAMYWYRQDPGQGLRLIYYSQIVNDFQKGDIAEGYSVSREKKESFPLTVTSAQKNPTAFYLCASSIDRLGGSYEQYFGPGTRLTVT.

The J gene is TRBJ2-5, the V gene TRBV25-1, with 7 bases that match TRBD2. The CDR3 totals 16 residues. The germline V gene encodes CDR1 MGHDK and CDR2 SYGVNS. The V segment lost 4 bases and the J segment 4 bases; nucleotides outside the gene matches: 12. CDR3 coding DNA: TGTGCCAGCAGTGTGACCAGCGGGGCTCTCGGAGAGACCCAGTACTTC. As protein: CASSVTSGALGETQYF. The full variable domain, in which reference TRBV25-1 and TRBJ2-5 provide the parts outside the CDR3, is EADIYQTPRYLVIGTGKKITLECSQTMGHDKMYWYQQDPGMELHLIHYSYGVNSTEKGDLSSESTVSRIRTEHFPLTLESARPSHTSQYLCASSVTSGALGETQYFGPGTRLLVL.

The chain joins TRBV18 to TRBJ1-5, with D unclear. The CDR3 covers 14 residues. CDR1 is KGHSH, CDR2 LQKENI, per germline. V dropped 4 bases and J dropped 1 base, with 8 bases sitting between them. The CDR3 sequence is CASSQAASNQPQHF. The CDR3 DNA is TGTGCCAGCTCACAGGCAGCCAGCAATCAGCCCCAGCATTTT.

The chain recombines TRBV4-1 with TRBJ2-1; D is perhaps TRBD2 (7 bases). Trimming shortened V by 0 bases and J by 5 bases, and 17 bases separated the two germline ends. CDR1 and CDR2 from the germline V gene are MGHRA and YSYEKL. The CDR3 is 17 amino acids. CDR3 sequence reads: CASSQERTAGLHNEQFF. DNA for the CDR3: TGCGCCAGCAGCCAAGAGAGGACAGCGGGGTTACACAATGAGCAGTTCTTC.

The chain employs TRBV10-3 and TRBJ2-7; perhaps TRBD2 as D (5 bases). Trimming stripped 0 bases from V and 0 bases from J, with 6 bases between. This CDR3 spans 14 amino acids. Germline CDR1 is ENHRY and CDR2 is SYGVKD. The CDR3 loop is CAISESGSSYEQYF. Written as DNA, the CDR3 is TGTGCCATCAGTGAGTCGGGGAGCTCCTACGAGCAGTACTTC.

V is TRBV10-3 and J is TRBJ2-3; TRBD1 aligns across 7 bases. After removal of 4 bases from V and 5 bases from J, the junction contained 3 bases not matched to a gene. Germline loops: CDR1 ENHRY, CDR2 SYGVKD. This CDR3 has 13 amino acids. CDR3 coding DNA: TGTGCCATCAGTGGGGACAGAAAAGATACGCAGTATTTT. Translated, it gives CAISGDRKDTQYF.

This chain joins TRBV28 and TRBJ1-5; no clear D gene. Trimming removed 1 base at V and 3 bases at J, with 7 bases between. The germline CDR1 and CDR2 sequences are MDHEN and SYDVKM. The CDR3 is 14 residues long. CDR3: CASSLSGPNQPQHF. CDR3 DNA: TGTGCCAGCAGTTTATCCGGGCCCAATCAGCCCCAGCATTTT.

The chain recombines TRBV7-9 with TRBJ2-6, with no clear D. Germline V gene sequence: CDR1 SEHNR, CDR2 FQNEAQ (reference sequence). The CDR3 is made up of 18 amino acids. V was cut by 1 base and J by 2 bases, with 15 bases left in between. The CDR3 bases are TGTGCCAGCAGCTTAGAATCCGTATCGATGCCTGGGGCCAACGTCCTGACTTTC. Protein: CASSLESVSMPGANVLTF.

The V and J genes are TRBV5-6 and TRBJ1-1, with D maybe TRBD1 (6 bases). There are 12 residues in the CDR3. The germline gives CDR1 SGHDT, CDR2 YYEEEE. Trimming removed 1 base at V and 10 bases at J, with 11 bases between. CDR3 sequence: CASSLLRGRAFF. CDR3 coding DNA: TGTGCCAGCAGCTTGTTGCGGGGGCGAGCTTTCTTT.

The chain couples TRBV4-3 to TRBJ1-6; D is unresolved. The CDR3 runs 15 residues. Germline V gives CDR1 LGHNA, CDR2 YSLEER. V lost 1 base and J 10 bases, leaving 14 bases between the germline ends. The CDR3 sequence: CASSQGARPHSPLHF. The DNA of the CDR3 is TGCGCCAGCAGCCAAGGGGCTAGACCCCACTCACCCCTCCACTTT.

The chain links TRBV7-9 to TRBJ2-1; D not resolved. CDR1 and CDR2 (germline): SEHNR, FQNEAQ (reference sequence). V lost 3 bases, J lost 6 bases, and 9 bases lay in between. There are 13 residues in the CDR3. The CDR3 sequence is CASSFSGINEQFF. In DNA form, the CDR3 reads TGTGCCAGCAGCTTTTCCGGAATCAATGAGCAGTTCTTC.

The rearrangement joins TRBV11-2 to TRBJ2-2, with unresolved D. This CDR3 contains 16 residues. V was cut by 1 base and J by 2 bases, with 11 bases left in between. From germline, CDR1 is SGHAT and CDR2 FQNNGV. For the CDR3, the DNA is TGTGCCAGCAGCTTAGTTCCCAGAGCAAACACCGGGGAGCTGTTTTTT. Amino acids: CASSLVPRANTGELFF.

Note on this clone: The identical CDR3 is also encoded by other nucleotide sequences in the sample. The chain links TRBV19 to TRBJ2-7; tentatively, D is TRBD1 (7 bases). Germline values: CDR1 LNHDA, CDR2 SQIVND (reference sequence). This CDR3 is built from 14 residues. The V end was cut by 1 base, the J end by 1 base, with 8 bases between. CDR3 protein: CASSIAGGSYEQYF. The CDR3 DNA reads as TGTGCCAGTAGTATAGCAGGGGGGTCCTACGAGCAGTACTTC.

CDR3 in amino acids: CASSSNRGAFF. The CDR3 bases are TGTGCCAGCAGCTCAAACAGGGGTGCTTTCTTT. The rearrangement uses TRBV6-5 and TRBJ1-1; 7 positions agree with TRBD1. V shed 6 bases and J 11 bases; nucleotides not matched to a gene: 6. From germline, CDR1 is MNHEY and CDR2 SVGAGI. The CDR3 loop spans 11 amino acids.

The rearrangement joins TRBV19 to TRBJ2-7, with D perhaps being TRBD1 or TRBD2 (7 bases each). CDR3 size: 14 residues. CDR1 LNHDA and CDR2 SQIVND come from the germline V gene (reference sequence). Trimming took 6 bases from V and 3 from J, leaving 15 bases between them. Here the CDR3 DNA reads TGTGCCAGTAGCCAACAGGGGAGGGGCTACGAGCAGTACTTC. Its translation is CASSQQGRGYEQYF. The complete variable domain, with remaining parts taken from reference TRBV19 and TRBJ2-7, reads DGGITQSPKYLFRKEGQNVTLSCEQNLNHDAMYWYRQDPGQGLRLIYYSQIVNDFQKGDIAEGYSVSREKKESFPLTVTSAQKNPTAFYLCASSQQGRGYEQYFGPGTRLTVT.

The chain combines TRBV27 with TRBJ1-3, with D unclear. CDR3 size: 14 residues. Germline CDR1 reads MNHEY; CDR2 reads SMNVEV (reference sequence). The V and J ends lost 8 bases and 0 bases respectively, with 11 bases between them. CDR3: CASLPTASGNTIYF. The CDR3, as DNA: TGTGCCAGCTTACCGACGGCCTCTGGAAACACCATATATTTT.

The chain joins TRBV5-4 to TRBJ2-5, with D perhaps assigned TRBD1 or TRBD2 (5 bases each). The J call is uncertain, as TRBJ2-7 better fits the DNA end. Germline V gene lookup returns CDR1 SGHNT and CDR2 YYREEE (reference sequence). This CDR3 comprises 15 residues. CDR3 bases: TGTGCCAGCAGCCGAGGCGAGGGGTCTGCATACGAGCAGTACTTC. This encodes CASSRGEGSAYEQYF.

The CDR3 here is CASTDRRMSYGYTF. For the CDR3, the DNA is TGTGCCAGTACGGACAGGCGAATGTCCTATGGCTACACCTTC. This chain links TRBV19 with TRBJ1-2; 7 positions agree with TRBD1. J lost 4 bases, V lost 7 bases, and 9 bases had no gene match. The germline V gene encodes CDR1 LNHDA and CDR2 SQIVND (reference sequence). This CDR3 is built from 14 residues.

The rearrangement links TRBV18 to TRBJ1-5, with a possible D match to TRBD1 (5 bases). The V gene's germline CDR1 is KGHSH and CDR2 LQKENI. Trimming removed 3 bases at V and 2 bases at J, with 17 bases between. This CDR3 has 17 amino acids. This CDR3 reads CASSPRRENVGNQPQHF. CDR3 nucleotide sequence: TGTGCCAGCTCACCGCGCAGGGAGAACGTGGGCAATCAGCCCCAGCATTTT.

The V and J genes are TRBV21-1 and TRBJ1-2; the listed D gene, TRBD1, was not tested against the DNA. TRBV21-1 is a documented pseudogene. There are 17 residues in the CDR3. The CDR3: CASSKAKKTGYNYGYTF. The CDR3 DNA follows: TGTGCCAGCAGCAAAGCAAAAAAGACAGGGTACAACTATGGCTACACCTTC.